The source of this T cell receptor (beta chain) is a study of human T cells and chemical hapten exposure. The CDR3 spans 13 residues. Between the trimmed V and J ends, which lost 5 bases and 3 bases, there was a span of 10 bases. Germline V gene sequence: CDR1 SGHAT, CDR2 FQNNGV. Sample time point: patch test 1, 2 weeks after DPC sensitization. Treatment specified: therapeutic diphenylcyclopropenone sensitization with weekly scalp DPC. Unfractionated whole blood yielded the extracted total RNA. TCRdb reprocessed the RACE reads with MiXCR, giving one entry per CDR3 protein. Counted here are roughly 34,000 distinct CDR3 sequences, 5.5% to 8% occurring once; the ten biggest clones make up 8% to 9.5%.

The specimen comprised whole blood, sampled in connection with sensitization to the hapten diphenylcyclopropenone (DPC). This chain links TRBV11-2 with TRBJ1-1; the D is unclear. This TCR was recovered from a woman aged 25 to 39 with alopecia areata. Some clones in this sample may be carry-over from other donors' samples. The CDR3 region has the DNA TGTGCCAGCAGCAGGGAGCAGGACACTGAAGCTTTCTTT. Its protein product is CASSREQDTEAFF.